This TCR beta chain came from a study of beta chain features in type 1 diabetes. About the study: Patients were similar to healthy donors in age and gender (as well as in cell yields).

TCRB transcripts that were expressed got sequenced, as all of the isolated RNA had been reverse transcribed. The table came from immunoSEQ multiplex PCR; TCRdb's copy has only in-frame clones and leaves some out. This sample has roughly 350,000 clones, with 9.5% to 10% found just once. Sampling consisted of one heparinised blood draw per donor, averaging around 120 mL. As regards this clone: The antigen is unknown.

Study-level results: The study found moderately but significantly shorter TCRB CDR3s in all four CD4+ subsets of Type 1 diabetes patients.

This CDR3 has 13 residues. V gave up 9 bases and J gave up 1 base, with 12 bases separating them. Germline V gene lookup returns CDR1 SGHNT and CDR2 YYREEE (reference sequence). The sample comprised central memory CD4+ T cells from blood. The rearrangement joins TRBV5-4 to TRBJ2-3; possibly TRBD1 for D (5 bases). The TCR was taken from a man younger than 40 with type 1 diabetes. The chain's CDR3 is CATKWGGTDTQYF. The CDR3 DNA is TGTGCCACGAAATGGGGCGGCACAGATACGCAGTATTTT.